The clone carrying this TCR beta chain was counted between two and nine times. The antigen is unknown. The sample originates from a study of radiotherapy plus CTLA-4 blockade in lung cancer. Study results and limitations: In blood, tumor-derived TCR clones expanded after radiotherapy plus ipilimumab. Early blood T cell clone dynamics, with interferon-beta, were reported to best predict response.

Sequencing used immunoSEQ multiplex PCR; TCRdb keeps in-frame clones, though not all of them. The table lists fewer than 40,000 clones, 70% to 75% of them singletons. Germline trimming cut 5 bases from V and 9 bases from J; bases unmatched to any gene: 3. Per the germline V gene, CDR1 is SGHVS and CDR2 is FQNEAQ. The CDR3 runs 12 residues. The sample consisted of peripheral blood, taken from a patient treated with radiotherapy plus ipilimumab. This receptor was taken from a human donor with non-small cell lung cancer who had stable disease on radiotherapy plus ipilimumab. The chain joins TRBV7-8 to TRBJ2-1, with 8 nucleotides matching TRBD1. CDR3 in DNA: TGTGCCAGCAGCCGGACAGGGATTGAGCAGTTCTTC. Translating it yields CASSRTGIEQFF.